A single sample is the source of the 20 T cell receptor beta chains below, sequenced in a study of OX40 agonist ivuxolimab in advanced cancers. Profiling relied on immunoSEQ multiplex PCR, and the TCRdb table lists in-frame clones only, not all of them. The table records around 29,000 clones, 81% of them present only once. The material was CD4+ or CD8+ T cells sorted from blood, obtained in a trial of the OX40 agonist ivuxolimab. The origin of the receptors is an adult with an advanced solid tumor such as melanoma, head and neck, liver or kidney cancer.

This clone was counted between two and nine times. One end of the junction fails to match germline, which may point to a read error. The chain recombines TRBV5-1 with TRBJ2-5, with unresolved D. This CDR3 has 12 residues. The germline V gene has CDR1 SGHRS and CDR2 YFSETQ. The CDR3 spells CASRLDEETQYF. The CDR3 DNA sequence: TGCGCCAGCAGATTGGACGAGGAGACCCAGTACTTC.

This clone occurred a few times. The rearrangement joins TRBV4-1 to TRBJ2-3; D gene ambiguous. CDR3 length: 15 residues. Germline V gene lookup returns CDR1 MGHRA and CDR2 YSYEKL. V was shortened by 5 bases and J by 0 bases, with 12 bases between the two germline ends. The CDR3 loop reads CASSETPSSTDTQYF. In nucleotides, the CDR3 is TGCGCCAGCAGCGAAACCCCCTCTAGCACAGATACGCAGTATTTT.

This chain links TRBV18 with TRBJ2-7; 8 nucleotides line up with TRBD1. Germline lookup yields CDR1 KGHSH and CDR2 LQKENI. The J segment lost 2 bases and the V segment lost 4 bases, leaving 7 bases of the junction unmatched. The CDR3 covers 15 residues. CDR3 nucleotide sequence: TGTGCCAGCTCACTAGGACAGGGAAGAACCTACGAGCAGTACTTC. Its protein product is CASSLGQGRTYEQYF. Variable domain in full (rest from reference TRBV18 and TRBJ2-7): NAGVMQNPRHLVRRRGQEARLRCSPMKGHSHVYWYRQLPEEGLKFMVYLQKENIIDESGMPKERFSAEFPKEGPSILRIQQVVRGDSAAYFCASSLGQGRTYEQYFGPGTRLTVT.

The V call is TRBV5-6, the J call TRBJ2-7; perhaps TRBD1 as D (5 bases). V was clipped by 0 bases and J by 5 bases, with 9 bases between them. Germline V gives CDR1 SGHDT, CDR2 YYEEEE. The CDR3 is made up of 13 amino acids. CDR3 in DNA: TGTGCCAGCAGCTTGGTGGGGCACAACGAGCAGTACTTC. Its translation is CASSLVGHNEQYF.

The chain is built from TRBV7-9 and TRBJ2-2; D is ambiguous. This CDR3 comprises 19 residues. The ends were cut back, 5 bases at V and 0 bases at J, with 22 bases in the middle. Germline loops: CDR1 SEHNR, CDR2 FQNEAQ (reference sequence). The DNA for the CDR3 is TGTGCCAGCAGCCCAAAGCTCGCGACGCTTCACACGAACACCGGGGAGCTGTTTTTT. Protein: CASSPKLATLHTNTGELFF.

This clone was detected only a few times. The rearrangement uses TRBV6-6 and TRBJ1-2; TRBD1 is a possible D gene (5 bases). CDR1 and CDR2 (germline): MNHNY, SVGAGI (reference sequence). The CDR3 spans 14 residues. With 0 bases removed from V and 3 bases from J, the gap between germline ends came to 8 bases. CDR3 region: CASSYSWGYYGYTF. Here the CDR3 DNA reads TGTGCCAGCAGTTACTCGTGGGGCTACTATGGCTACACCTTC.

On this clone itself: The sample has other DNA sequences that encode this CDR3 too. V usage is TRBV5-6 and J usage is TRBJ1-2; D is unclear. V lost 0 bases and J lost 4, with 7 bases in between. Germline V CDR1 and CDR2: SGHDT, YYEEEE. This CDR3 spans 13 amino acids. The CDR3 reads CASSLGTVYGYTF. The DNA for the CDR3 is TGTGCCAGCAGCTTGGGTACAGTCTATGGCTACACCTTC.

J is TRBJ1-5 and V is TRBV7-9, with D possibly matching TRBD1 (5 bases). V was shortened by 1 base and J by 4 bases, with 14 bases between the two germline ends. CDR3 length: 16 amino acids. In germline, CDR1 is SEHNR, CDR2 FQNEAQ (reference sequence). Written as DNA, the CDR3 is TGTGCCAGCAGCTTAGGCACCGGGACGGAGAATCAGCCCCAGCATTTT. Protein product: CASSLGTGTENQPQHF.

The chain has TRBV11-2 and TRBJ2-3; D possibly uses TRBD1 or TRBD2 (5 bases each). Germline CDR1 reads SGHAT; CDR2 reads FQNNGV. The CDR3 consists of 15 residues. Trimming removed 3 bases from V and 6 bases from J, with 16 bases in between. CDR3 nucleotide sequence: TGTGCCAGCAGCTTCCCCGGTTCGGGGCGGGATACGCAGTATTTT. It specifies CASSFPGSGRDTQYF.

The CDR3 loop is CASSLNRWGVTNTEAFF. The DNA of the CDR3 is TGTGCCAGCAGTTTAAATCGGTGGGGCGTAACAAACACTGAAGCTTTCTTT. V and J are TRBV28 and TRBJ1-1; perhaps TRBD1 as D (5 bases). Germline CDR1 is MDHEN and CDR2 is SYDVKM. There are 17 residues in the CDR3. The V end was cut by 2 bases, the J end by 2 bases, with 18 bases between.

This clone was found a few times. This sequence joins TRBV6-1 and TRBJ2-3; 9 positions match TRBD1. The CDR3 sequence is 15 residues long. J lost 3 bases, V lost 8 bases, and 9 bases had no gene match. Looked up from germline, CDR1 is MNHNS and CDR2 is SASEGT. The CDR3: CASGGDRDGTDTQYF. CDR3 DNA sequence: TGTGCCAGCGGGGGGGACAGGGATGGAACAGATACGCAGTATTTT.

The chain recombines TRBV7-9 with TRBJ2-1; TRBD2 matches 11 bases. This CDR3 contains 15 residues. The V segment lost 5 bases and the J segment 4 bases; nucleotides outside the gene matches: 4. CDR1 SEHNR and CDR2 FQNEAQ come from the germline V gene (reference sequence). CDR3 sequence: CASSLLAGEYNEQFF. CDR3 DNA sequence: TGTGCCAGCAGCCTACTAGCGGGAGAGTACAATGAGCAGTTCTTC.

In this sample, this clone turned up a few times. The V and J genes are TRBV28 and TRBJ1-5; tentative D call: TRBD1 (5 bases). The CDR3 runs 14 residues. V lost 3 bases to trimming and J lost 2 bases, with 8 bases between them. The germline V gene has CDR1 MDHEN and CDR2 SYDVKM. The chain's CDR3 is CASSFLGGNQPQHF. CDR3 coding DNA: TGTGCCAGCAGTTTTCTGGGGGGCAATCAGCCCCAGCATTTT.

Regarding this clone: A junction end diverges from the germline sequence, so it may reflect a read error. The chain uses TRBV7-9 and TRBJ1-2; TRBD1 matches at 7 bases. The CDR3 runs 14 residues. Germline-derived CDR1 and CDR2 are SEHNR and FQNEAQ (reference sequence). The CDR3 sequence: CAGSPSLTGHGYTF. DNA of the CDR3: TGTGCCGGCAGCCCATCCTTGACAGGGCATGGCTACACCTTC.

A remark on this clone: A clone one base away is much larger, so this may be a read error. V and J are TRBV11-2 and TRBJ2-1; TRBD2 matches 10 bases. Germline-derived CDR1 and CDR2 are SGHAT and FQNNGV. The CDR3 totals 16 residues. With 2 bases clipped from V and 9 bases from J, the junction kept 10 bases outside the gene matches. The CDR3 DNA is TGTGCCAGCAGCTTAAAGCGGGGGGGTATCCCTCCTGAGCAGTTCTTC. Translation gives CASSLKRGGIPPEQFF.

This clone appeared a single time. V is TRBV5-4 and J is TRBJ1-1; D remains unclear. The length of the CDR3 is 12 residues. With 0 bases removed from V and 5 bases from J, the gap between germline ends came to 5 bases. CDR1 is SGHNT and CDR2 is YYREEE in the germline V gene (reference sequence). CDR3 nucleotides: TGTGCCAGCAGCTTGGAAGAGACTGAAGCTTTCTTT. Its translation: CASSLEETEAFF.

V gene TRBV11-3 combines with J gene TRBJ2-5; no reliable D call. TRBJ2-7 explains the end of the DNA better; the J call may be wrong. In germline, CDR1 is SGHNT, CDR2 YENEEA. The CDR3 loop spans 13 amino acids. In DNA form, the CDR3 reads TGTGCCAGCAGCTTAGGGCATTCCGCCGAGCAGTACTTC. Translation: CASSLGHSAEQYF.

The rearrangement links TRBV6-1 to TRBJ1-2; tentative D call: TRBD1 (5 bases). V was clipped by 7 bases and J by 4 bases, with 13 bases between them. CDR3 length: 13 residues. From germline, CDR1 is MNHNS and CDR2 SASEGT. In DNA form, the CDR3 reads TGTGCCAGCATCCTGTCAGGGTTCTATGGCTACACCTTC. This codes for CASILSGFYGYTF.

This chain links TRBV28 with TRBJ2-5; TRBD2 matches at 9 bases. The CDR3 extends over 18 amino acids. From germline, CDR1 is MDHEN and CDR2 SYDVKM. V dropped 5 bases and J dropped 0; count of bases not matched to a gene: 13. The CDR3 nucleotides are TGTGCCAGCAGTGGGGTTGGGACTAGCAGAAGTTACCAAGAGACCCAGTACTTC. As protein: CASSGVGTSRSYQETQYF.

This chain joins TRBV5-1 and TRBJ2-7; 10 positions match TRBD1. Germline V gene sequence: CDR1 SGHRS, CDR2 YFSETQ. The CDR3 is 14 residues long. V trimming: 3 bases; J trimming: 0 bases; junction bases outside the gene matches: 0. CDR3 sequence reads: CASSWDRGSYEQYF. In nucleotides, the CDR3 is TGCGCCAGCAGCTGGGACAGGGGCTCCTACGAGCAGTACTTC.